Sequencing of this T cell receptor (beta chain) was carried out in a study of CD8 T cells in ankylosing spondylitis. Findings and caveats of the study: Disease-linked clones reportedly concentrated significantly in matched ankylosing spondylitis synovial fluid. Blood of patients with ankylosing spondylitis appeared to be characterized by a TCR beta motif of fewer than 10 highly homologous variants.

As the method for making TCR beta libraries, quantitative 5'-RACE with molecular barcodes was used. One entry per CDR3 protein, called by TCRdb with MiXCR from the 5' RACE reads. The data show a few hundred thousand distinct CDR3 sequences, roughly 8% seen once. Many counts were recorded for this clonotype. Its cognate antigen is unknown. Trimming pared 5 bases from V and 7 bases from J, leaving 18 bases between. CDR1 is SQVTM, CDR2 ANQGSEA, per germline. The CDR3 sequence is 13 residues long. The TCR originated in a male donor with ankylosing spondylitis. The sample comprised blood, either unsorted or a sorted T cell fraction (not recorded which). The genes are TRBV29-1 and TRBJ2-7, with a weak D call TRBD1 (5 bases). The CDR3 reads CSVKKSGMEEQYF. In DNA, the CDR3 is TGCAGCGTTAAGAAATCAGGGATGGAGGAGCAGTACTTC.